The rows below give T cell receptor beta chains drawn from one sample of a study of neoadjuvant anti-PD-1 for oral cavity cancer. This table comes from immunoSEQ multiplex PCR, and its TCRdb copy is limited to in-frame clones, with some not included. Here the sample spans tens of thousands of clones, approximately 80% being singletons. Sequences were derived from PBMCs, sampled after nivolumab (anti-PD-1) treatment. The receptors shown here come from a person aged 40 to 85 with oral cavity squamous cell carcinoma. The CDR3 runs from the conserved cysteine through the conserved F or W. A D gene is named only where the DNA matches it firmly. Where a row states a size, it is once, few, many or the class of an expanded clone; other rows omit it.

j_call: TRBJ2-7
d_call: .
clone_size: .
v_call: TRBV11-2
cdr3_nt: TGTGCCAGCAGGGATAGGAGCTCCTACGAGCAGTACTTC
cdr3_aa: CASRDRSSYEQYF

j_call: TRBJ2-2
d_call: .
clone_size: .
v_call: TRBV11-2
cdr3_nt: TGTGCCAGCAGCTCCCGGACAGCGAACACCGGGGAGCTGTTTTTT
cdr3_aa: CASSSRTANTGELFF

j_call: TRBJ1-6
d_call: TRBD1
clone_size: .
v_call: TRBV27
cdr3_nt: TGTGCCAGCAGTTTTCTCGACAGGGGAGGATCACCCCTCCACTTT
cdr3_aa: CASSFLDRGGSPLHF

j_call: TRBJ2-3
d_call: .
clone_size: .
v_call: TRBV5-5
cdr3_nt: TGTGCCAGCAGCTATCGTAGCACAGATACGCAGTATTTT
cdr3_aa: CASSYRSTDTQYF

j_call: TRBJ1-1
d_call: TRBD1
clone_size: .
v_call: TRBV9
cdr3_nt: TGTGCCAGCAGCTTGAGCCGGGACAGGGGGCTGAACACTGAAGCTTTCTTT
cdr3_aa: CASSLSRDRGLNTEAFF

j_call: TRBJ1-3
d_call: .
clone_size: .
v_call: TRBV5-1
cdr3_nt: TGCGCCAGCAGCTTGGGAGGTGGCAGCTTCTCTGGAAACACCATATATTTT
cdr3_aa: CASSLGGGSFSGNTIYF

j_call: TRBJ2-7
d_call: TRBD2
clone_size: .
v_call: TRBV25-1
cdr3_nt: TGTGCCAGCAGGGAGAGCGGGGGGGCATCCTACGAGCAGTACTTC
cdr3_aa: CASRESGGASYEQYF

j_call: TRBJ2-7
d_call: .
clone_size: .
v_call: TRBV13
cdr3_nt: TGTGCCAGCAGCCCTCGGTACTACGAGCAGTACTTC
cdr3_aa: CASSPRYYEQYF

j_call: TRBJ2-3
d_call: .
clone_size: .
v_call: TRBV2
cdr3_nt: TGTGCCAGCAGTCTGAGGGAAGCTGGCACAGATACGCAGTATTTT
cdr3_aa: CASSLREAGTDTQYF

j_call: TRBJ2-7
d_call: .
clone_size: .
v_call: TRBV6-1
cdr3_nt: TGTGCCAGCAGTGAAGGGGGCCTTGCACCCTACGAGCAGTACTTC
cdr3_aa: CASSEGGLAPYEQYF

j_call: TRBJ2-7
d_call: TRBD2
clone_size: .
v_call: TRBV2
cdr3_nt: TGTGCCAGCAGTGGGGCTAGCGGGGGCTACGAGCAGTACTTC
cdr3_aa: CASSGASGGYEQYF

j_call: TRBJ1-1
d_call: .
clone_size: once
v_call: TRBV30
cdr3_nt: TGTGCCTGGCGGGGGGCGGGGAACACTGAAGCTTTCTTT
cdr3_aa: CAWRGAGNTEAFF

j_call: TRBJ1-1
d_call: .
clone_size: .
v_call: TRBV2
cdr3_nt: TGTGCCAGCAGTGATGGTGTGAACACTGAAGCTTTCTTT
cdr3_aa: CASSDGVNTEAFF

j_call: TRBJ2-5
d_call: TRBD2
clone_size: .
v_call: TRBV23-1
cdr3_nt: TGCGCCAGCAGTCAATCTGTTCGGGGGATGAAGCGGGAGGGCCCACTTCAAGAGACCCAGTACTTC
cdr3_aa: CASSQSVRGMKREGPLQETQYF

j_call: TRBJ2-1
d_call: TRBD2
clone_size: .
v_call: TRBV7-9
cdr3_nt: TGTGCCAGCAGGAATACTGAGACTAGCGGGTCCTACAATGAGCAGTTCTTC
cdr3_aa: CASRNTETSGSYNEQFF

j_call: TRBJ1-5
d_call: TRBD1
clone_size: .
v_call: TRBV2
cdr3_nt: TGTGCCAGCAGTGATGCAGGGGGAAGCAATCAGCCCCAGCATTTT
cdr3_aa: CASSDAGGSNQPQHF

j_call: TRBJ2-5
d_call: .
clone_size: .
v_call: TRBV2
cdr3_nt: TGTGCCAGCAGTAGTGGGGCAGGGGTAGAGACCCAGTACTTC
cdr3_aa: CASSSGAGVETQYF

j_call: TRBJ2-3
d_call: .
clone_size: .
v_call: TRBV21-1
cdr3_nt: TGTGCCAGCAGCAAAGCGCACGGTAGTAGCGGGGACCTATATAGCACAGATACGCAGTATTTT
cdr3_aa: CASSKAHGSSGDLYSTDTQYF

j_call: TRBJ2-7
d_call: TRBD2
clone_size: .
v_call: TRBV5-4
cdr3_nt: TGTGCCAGCAGCTCAGGAGCACTAGCGGGAGAACAGTACTTC
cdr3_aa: CASSSGALAGEQYF

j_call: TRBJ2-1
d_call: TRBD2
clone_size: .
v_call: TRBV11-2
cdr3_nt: TGTGCCAGCAGAAGCGGGAGGGCCTCCAATGAGCAGTTCTTC
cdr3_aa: CASRSGRASNEQFF

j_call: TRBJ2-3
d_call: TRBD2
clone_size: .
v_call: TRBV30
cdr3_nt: TGTGCCTGGAGTGGCCCGGAAGCGGGGGCGGGTCGGGTCGAAGCAGATACGCAGTATTTT
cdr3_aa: CAWSGPEAGAGRVEADTQYF

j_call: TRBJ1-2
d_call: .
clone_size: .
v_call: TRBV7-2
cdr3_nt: TGTGCCAGCAGCTTAGCCAGCTATGGCTACACCTTC
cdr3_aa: CASSLASYGYTF

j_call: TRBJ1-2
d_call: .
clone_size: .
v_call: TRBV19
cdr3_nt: TGTGCCAGTAGTATAGATTCGGGTCTGGGGGGCTACACCTTC
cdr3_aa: CASSIDSGLGGYTF

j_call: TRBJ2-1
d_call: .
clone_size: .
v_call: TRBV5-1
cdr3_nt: TGCGCCAGCAGCTTAGGCTCCTACAATGAGCAGTTCTTC
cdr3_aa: CASSLGSYNEQFF

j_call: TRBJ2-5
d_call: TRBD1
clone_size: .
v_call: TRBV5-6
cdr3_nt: TGTGCCAGCAGGCCGGGACAGGGCGCATGGGAGACCCAGTACTTC
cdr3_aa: CASRPGQGAWETQYF

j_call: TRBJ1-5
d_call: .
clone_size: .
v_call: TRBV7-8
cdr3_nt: TGTGCCAGCAGCTTAGGTGTCTGGGGAGAACAGCCCCAGCATTTT
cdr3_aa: CASSLGVWGEQPQHF

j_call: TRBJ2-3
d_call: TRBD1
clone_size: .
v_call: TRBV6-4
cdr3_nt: TGTGCCAGCAGCCCGGGACAGGGCATCTTCGATACGCAGTATTTT
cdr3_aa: CASSPGQGIFDTQYF

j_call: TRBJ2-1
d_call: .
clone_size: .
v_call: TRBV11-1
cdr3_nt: TGTGCCAGCAGCTCTCCCGGCAGGGGGGGAATGGGTAGCTTCTTC
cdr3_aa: CASSSPGRGGMGSFF

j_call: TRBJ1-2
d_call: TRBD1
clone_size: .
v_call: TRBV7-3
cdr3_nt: TGTGCCAGCAGCTCGACAGGGAGCAATGGCTACACCTTC
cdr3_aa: CASSSTGSNGYTF

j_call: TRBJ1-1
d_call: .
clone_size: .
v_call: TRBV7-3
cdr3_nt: TGTGCCAGCAGCGGGATCAGGGTAGCGGGGACTGAAGCTTTCTTT
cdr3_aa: CASSGIRVAGTEAFF

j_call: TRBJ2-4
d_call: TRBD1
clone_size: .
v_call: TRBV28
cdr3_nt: TGTGCCAGCAGTCCAGACAGGGAGAACATTCAGTACTTC
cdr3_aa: CASSPDRENIQYF

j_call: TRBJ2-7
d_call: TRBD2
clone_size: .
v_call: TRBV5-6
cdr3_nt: TGTGCCAGCAGACTGGGACTAGACTACGAGCAGTACTTC
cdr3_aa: CASRLGLDYEQYF